This TCR beta chain was identified during a study of cytotoxic CD8 clonotypes in ibrutinib-treated CLL. V shed 0 bases and J shed 2 bases, with 6 bases lying between them. CDR3 length: 14 amino acids. In germline, CDR1 is MGHRA, CDR2 YSYEKL. Assay used: immunoSEQ multiplex PCR; TCRdb lists only in-frame clones, some missing. The table includes fewer than 200,000 clones, about four fifths detected once. Sequences were derived from PBMCs, sampled after 24 months of ibrutinib treatment. This TCR derives from a human donor with chronic lymphocytic leukemia. The rearrangement joins TRBV4-1 to TRBJ2-3; D uncertain. The CDR3 sequence: CASSQDPTTDTQYF. In nucleotides, the CDR3 is TGCGCCAGCAGCCAAGATCCTACCACAGATACGCAGTATTTT.